This T cell receptor beta chain was identified in a study of cytomegalovirus exposure and HLA in healthy donors. The study, taken as a whole, reports: Available immune exposure information was restricted to CMV serostatus only. The authors listed 150 or so TCR beta chains as cytomegalovirus-associated. Reports state that TCR beta sequences accurately predicted most subjects' HLA-A and HLA-B alleles.

Losses at the gene ends were 6 bases for V and 0 bases for J; bases not matched to a gene: 8. The CDR3 has 15 amino acids. CDR1 and CDR2 (germline): LNHDA, SQIVND (reference sequence). On this clone: Its antigen remains unidentified.

The primer mix had 60 Vbeta and 13 Jbeta primers. This table comes from immunoSEQ multiplex PCR, and its TCRdb copy is limited to in-frame clones, with some not included. This table has roughly 100,000 clones, roughly 75% appearing once. What was sequenced was PBMCs. The chain joins TRBV19 to TRBJ2-7, with 7 bases identical to TRBD1. This TCR derives from a woman in her sixties in good health and CMV-seronegative. CDR3 in DNA: TGTGCCAGTAGGGGGCGAGGACAGGCCTCCTACGAGCAGTACTTC. This sequence encodes CASRGRGQASYEQYF.